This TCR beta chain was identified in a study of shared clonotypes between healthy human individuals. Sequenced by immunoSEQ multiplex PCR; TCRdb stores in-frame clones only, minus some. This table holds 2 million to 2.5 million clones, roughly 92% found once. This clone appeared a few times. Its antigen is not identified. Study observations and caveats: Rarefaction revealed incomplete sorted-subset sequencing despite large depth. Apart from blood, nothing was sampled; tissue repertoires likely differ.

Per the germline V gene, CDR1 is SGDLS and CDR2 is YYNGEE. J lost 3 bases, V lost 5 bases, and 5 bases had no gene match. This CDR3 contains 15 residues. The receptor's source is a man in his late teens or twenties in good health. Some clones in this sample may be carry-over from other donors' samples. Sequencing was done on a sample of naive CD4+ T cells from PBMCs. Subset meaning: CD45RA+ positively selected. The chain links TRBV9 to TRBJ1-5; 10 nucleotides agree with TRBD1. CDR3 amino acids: CASSTGTGVNQPQHF. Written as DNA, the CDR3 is TGTGCCAGCAGTACGGGGACAGGGGTCAATCAGCCCCAGCATTTT.